This is a list of T cell receptor beta chains from one sample in a study of blood T cells in healthy people across ages. Using its own MiXCR run on the 5' RACE reads, TCRdb lists one record per CDR3 protein. The table records roughly 2 million distinct CDR3 sequences, 49% of them present only once. Sequencing was performed on blood. These receptors were taken from a woman aged 35 to 49 in good health. The CDR3 runs from the conserved cysteine through the conserved F or W. D genes are given only for firm matches. Part of the rows lack a size; the others show once, few, many or a class for expanded clones.

-,TRBJ2-3,-,TRBV12-3/TRBV12-4,TGTGCCAGCAGTTTAATAACGGGCCCAGATACGCAGTATTTT,CASSLITGPDTQYF
-,TRBJ2-7,-,TRBV19,TGTGCCAGTAGTATTCGCAGGGGATCATACGAGCAGTACTTC,CASSIRRGSYEQYF
few,TRBJ2-1,-,TRBV7-9,TGTGCCAGCAGCTTAGCCCTCAGGGAGTATGAGCAGTTCTTC,CASSLALREYEQFF
-,TRBJ1-6,-,TRBV4-3,TGCGCCAGCAGCCTATCCGAGGATCTCGATTCACCCCTCCACTTT,CASSLSEDLDSPLHF
-,TRBJ1-2,TRBD1,TRBV4-2,TGTGCCAGCAGCCAAGAGGCAGGGGGCGAATGTGGCTACACCTTC,CASSQEAGGECGYTF
many,TRBJ2-3,TRBD1,TRBV27,TGTGCCAGCAGTTTAGGGACAGGGCACACAGATACGCAGTATTTT,CASSLGTGHTDTQYF
-,TRBJ2-6,-,TRBV6-2/TRBV6-3,TGTGCCAGCAGTTCGAGACAGGCCGGCCACTCTGGGGCCAACGTCCTGACTTTC,CASSSRQAGHSGANVLTF
-,TRBJ2-7,-,TRBV4-3,TGCGCCAGCAGCTGGGCTCAGGCTCAAGAGCAGTACTTC,CASSWAQAQEQYF
-,TRBJ1-4,-,TRBV29-1,TGCAGCGTTGATTCGGGGGGGACTAATGAAAAACTGTTTTTT,CSVDSGGTNEKLFF
-,TRBJ2-7,TRBD2,TRBV20-1,TGCAGTGCTAGAGCCACTAGCGGGGGTTTGCGGGAGCAGTACTTC,CSARATSGGLREQYF
few,TRBJ2-6,-,TRBV7-2,TGTGCCAGCAGCTTCGGACGGGGCTCTGGGGCCAACGTCCTGACTTTC,CASSFGRGSGANVLTF
-,TRBJ2-7,-,TRBV11-2,TGTGCCAGCAGCTTAATGTGGGGGACGATGTCCTACGAGCAGTACTTC,CASSLMWGTMSYEQYF
-,TRBJ1-2,TRBD1,TRBV11-2,TGTGCAAGCACAGGGGCGTATGGCTACACCTTC,CASTGAYGYTF
-,TRBJ2-1,TRBD2,TRBV15,TGTGCCACTCTCCTTCGCGGCGGGGGGGCCTACAATGAGCAGTTCTTC,CATLLRGGGAYNEQFF
few,TRBJ1-2,-,TRBV28,TGTGCCAGCAGTCCCACCCCATGGGATGGCTACACCTTC,CASSPTPWDGYTF
-,TRBJ2-7,TRBD2,TRBV6-2/TRBV6-3,TGTGCCAGCAGTTATATCCGGGGGGGCAGTTCAACGCCTTACGAGCAGTACTTC,CASSYIRGGSSTPYEQYF
-,TRBJ2-1,-,TRBV6-2/TRBV6-3,TGTGCCAGCAAAGAGGGCCAAGTAGAGCAGTTCTTC,CASKEGQVEQFF
-,TRBJ1-6,-,TRBV4-3,TGCGCCAGCAGCCAAGAGGCCGGACGAAATTCACCCCTCCACTTT,CASSQEAGRNSPLHF
-,TRBJ2-5,-,TRBV6-4,TGTGCCAGCAGTGGATCTCGGGGGAATGAGCAGTACTTC,CASSGSRGNEQYF
few,TRBJ2-5,-,TRBV15,TGTGCCACCAGCAGAGATAACGCCGGGGTGGAGACCCAGTACTTC,CATSRDNAGVETQYF
many,TRBJ2-7,TRBD2,TRBV7-9,TGTGCCAGCAGTTTGGGTCTAGCGGTCTCCTACGAGCAGTACTTC,CASSLGLAVSYEQYF
-,TRBJ2-7,-,TRBV3-1,TGTGCCAGCAGCCAAGTCAGTGGAGGAACCTACGAGCAGTACTTC,CASSQVSGGTYEQYF
few,TRBJ2-5,-,TRBV29-1,TGCAGCGCCCTTCCGGCGGGTCAAGAGACCCAGTACTTC,CSALPAGQETQYF